This T cell receptor (beta chain) comes out of a study of T cell responses to AZD1222 COVID-19 vaccine. Findings of the study overall: Donors skewed white British and female; clonal diversity was possibly underestimated. Once two AZD1222 doses were given, Spike-specific TCR breadth and depth went up. Reports say nearly half of spike-specific TCRs go after unmutated variant regions.

Worth noting for this clone: Antigen specificity is unknown.

Second-dose intervals near 4 or 12 weeks were combined. The table came from immunoSEQ multiplex PCR; TCRdb's copy has only in-frame clones and leaves some out. The sample lists fewer than 120,000 clones; 94% were seen once. The CDR3 has 18 amino acids. The germline CDR1 and CDR2 sequences are LNHDA and SQIVND (reference sequence). Trimming cost V 6 bases and J 0 bases; bases outside gene matches: 8. The sequence derives from an adult who received the AZD1222 COVID-19 vaccine. This specimen was peripheral blood, taken 28 days after the second AZD1222 dose. The chain carries TRBV19 and TRBJ2-7, with 16 bases lining up with TRBD2. The CDR3 reads CASSPGLAGGYSSYEQYF. The CDR3 nucleotides are TGTGCCAGTAGCCCGGGACTAGCGGGGGGGTATAGCTCCTACGAGCAGTACTTC.